This T cell receptor (beta chain) was documented in a study of blood T cell repertoires in COVID-19. About the research overall: Collection of acute and convalescent COVID-19 samples took place in the United States, Italy and Spain. In each case, the material was cDNA or gDNA derived from T cells, B-cell-depleted T cells, or PBMCs.

The CDR3 extends over 15 amino acids. Trimming shortened V by 4 bases and J by 10 bases, and 21 bases separated the two germline ends. Germline loops: CDR1 SGDLS, CDR2 YYNGEE. Authors' analysis steps: It was from reference gene primer amplification that nucleated cell counts were estimated. TCRdb's copy holds only in-frame clones and misses some; the assay was immunoSEQ multiplex PCR. V, J and clone size were drawn from that table, and D and trimming were deduced from the DNA. The data contain roughly 120,000 clones, 80% of them singletons. This TCR derives from a man aged 70-80 years with acute or convalescent COVID-19. The chain couples TRBV9 to TRBJ2-1, with a possible D match to TRBD2 (5 bases). The sequencing input was peripheral blood. The DNA of the CDR3 is TGTGCCAGCAGCCCCCCCCCGAGGGTCGACGAGGAGCAGTTCTTC. Translated: CASSPPPRVDEEQFF. Full variable domain (rest looked up from reference TRBV9 and TRBJ2-1): DSGVTQTPKHLITATGQRVTLRCSPRSGDLSVYWYQQSLDQGLQFLIQYYNGEERAKGNILERFSAQQFPDLHSELNLSSLELGDSALYFCASSPPPRVDEEQFFGPGTRLTVL.